The 31 T cell receptor beta chains reported below all come from one sample, sequenced in a study of blood T cell repertoires in COVID-19. Clones were read by immunoSEQ multiplex PCR, and TCRdb kept only the in-frame ones, dropping some. The sample yields around 300,000 clones, 80% to 90% seen once. Sequencing was done on a sample of peripheral blood. Every receptor here comes from a woman in her 70s with acute or convalescent COVID-19.

On this clone itself: Other DNA sequences of this sample code for an identical CDR3. V usage is TRBV6-1 and J usage is TRBJ1-2; D is uncertain. This CDR3 contains 12 residues. Deletions cut 2 bases from V and 4 bases from J, with 5 bases between. The V gene's germline CDR1 is MNHNS and CDR2 SASEGT. Here the CDR3 DNA reads TGTGCCAGCAGTGAATATCGCTATGGCTACACCTTC. Its protein product is CASSEYRYGYTF.

The chain has TRBV30 and TRBJ1-5, with D perhaps matching TRBD1 (5 bases). This CDR3 spans 16 amino acids. Trimming shortened V by 0 bases and J by 5 bases, and 17 bases separated the two germline ends. Per the germline V gene, CDR1 is GTSNPN and CDR2 is SVGIG (reference sequence). The CDR3 loop is CAWSVLSGAEDQPQHF. CDR3 bases: TGTGCCTGGAGTGTACTTAGTGGGGCCGAGGATCAGCCCCAGCATTTT.

V and J are TRBV6-5 and TRBJ1-2; 7 nucleotides agree with TRBD1. CDR1 and CDR2 (germline): MNHEY, SVGAGI. V shed 8 bases, J shed 4 bases, and the junction held 10 bases outside the gene matches. The CDR3 covers 14 residues. CDR3 region: CASRTEGQTYGYTF. DNA of the CDR3: TGTGCCAGCCGTACTGAGGGACAGACCTATGGCTACACCTTC.

The chain has TRBV4-2 and TRBJ2-3; D perhaps matches TRBD1 (6 bases). This CDR3 has 14 residues. V lost 1 base and J 2 bases, leaving 7 bases between the germline ends. Looked up from germline, CDR1 is LGHNA and CDR2 is YNFKEQ. Here the CDR3 reads CASSQGGPTDTQYF. Written as DNA, the CDR3 is TGTGCCAGCAGCCAAGGGGGGCCCACAGATACGCAGTATTTT.

This clone came up once. The chain combines TRBV6-5 with TRBJ1-2; 7 bases line up with TRBD1. The CDR3 spans 15 residues. The germline CDR1 and CDR2 sequences are MNHEY and SVGAGI. Trimming removed 2 bases from V and 3 bases from J; junction bases left unmatched: 6. The CDR3 is CASSYRADRYYGYTF. The CDR3 region has the DNA TGTGCCAGCAGTTACAGAGCGGACAGGTACTATGGCTACACCTTC.

V usage is TRBV18 and J usage is TRBJ1-5, with D hard to call. CDR3 length equals 14 residues. V dropped 3 bases and J dropped 3 bases, with 9 bases sitting between them. Germline V gene sequence: CDR1 KGHSH, CDR2 LQKENI. CDR3 nucleotides: TGTGCCAGCTCACCCTCTACAGACAATCAGCCCCAGCATTTT. This codes for CASSPSTDNQPQHF.

V usage is TRBV6-4 and J usage is TRBJ1-2; no clear D. Per germline, CDR1 MRHNA and CDR2 SNTAGT. The CDR3 totals 10 residues. The CDR3 nucleotides read TGTGCGGGCAACAACTATGGCTACACCTTC. Its protein product is CAGNNYGYTF.

The rearrangement links TRBV29-1 to TRBJ2-7; tentative D call: TRBD2 (6 bases). The CDR3 covers 12 residues. CDR1 is SQVTM, CDR2 ANQGSEA, per germline. V was trimmed by 1 base and J by 6 bases, leaving 10 bases between them. The CDR3 DNA reads TGCAGCGTTGAAGGGGCGGGGCGCGAGCAGTACTTC. Translation: CSVEGAGREQYF.

This chain uses TRBV6-1 with TRBJ1-5; 8 nucleotides align to TRBD1. This CDR3 spans 17 amino acids. Per germline, CDR1 MNHNS and CDR2 SASEGT. V trimming: 1 base; J trimming: 6 bases; junction bases outside the gene matches: 11. DNA for the CDR3: TGTGCCAGCAGTGAAGGACAACCCCGGGACAGGTTTCAGCCCCAGCATTTT. Translation gives CASSEGQPRDRFQPQHF.

The chain uses TRBV5-5 and TRBJ1-6, with TRBD1 matching 9 bases. This CDR3 region has 14 residues. The junction had 2 bases not matched to a gene; V was cut back by 3 bases and J by 7 bases. Germline CDR1 is SGHKS and CDR2 is YYEKEE (reference sequence). DNA for the CDR3: TGTGCCAGCAGCTACAGGGGGCCCAATTCACCCCTCCACTTT. This translates into CASSYRGPNSPLHF.

The gene calls are TRBV25-1 and TRBJ2-2; TRBD1 aligns across 9 bases. The germline CDR1 and CDR2 sequences are MGHDK and SYGVNS. The V and J ends lost 3 bases and 1 base, in that order; junction bases with no gene match: 6. The length of the CDR3 is 17 residues. CDR3 nucleotide sequence: TGTGCCAGCAGTGACCTCCGACAGGGGGGGAACACCGGGGAGCTGTTTTTT. Translating gives CASSDLRQGGNTGELFF. The whole variable domain, filled in from reference TRBV25-1 and TRBJ2-2, reads EADIYQTPRYLVIGTGKKITLECSQTMGHDKMYWYQQDPGMELHLIHYSYGVNSTEKGDLSSESTVSRIRTEHFPLTLESARPSHTSQYLCASSDLRQGGNTGELFFGEGSRLTVL.

In this sample, this clone turned up once. The chain recombines TRBV5-1 with TRBJ1-2; D is undetermined. This CDR3 contains 14 residues. Germline V gene sequence: CDR1 SGHRS, CDR2 YFSETQ. Trimming took 4 bases from V and 9 from J, leaving 19 bases between them. The CDR3 DNA is TGCGCCAGCAGCCCTACGGCCGGGAAGAGAAGCTACACCTTC. Translating it yields CASSPTAGKRSYTF.

This chain uses TRBV14 with TRBJ2-7; D unclear. This CDR3 is 14 amino acids long. V lost 4 bases to trimming and J lost 1 base, with 11 bases between them. Germline CDR1 is SGHDN and CDR2 is FVKESK. The CDR3 DNA follows: TGTGCCAGCAGCCGTACACAGTGGTCCTACGAGCAGTACTTC. It specifies CASSRTQWSYEQYF.

This sequence joins TRBV5-1 and TRBJ2-3; 7 nucleotides agree with TRBD1. CDR1 and CDR2 (germline): SGHRS, YFSETQ. This CDR3 has 15 amino acids. V gave up 0 bases and J gave up 4 bases; unmatched junction bases: 5. The CDR3 DNA reads as TGCGCCAGCAGCTTGGAAGGGACAGTTCCAGATACGCAGTATTTT. It translates to CASSLEGTVPDTQYF.

The chain carries TRBV11-3 and TRBJ2-5; TRBD2 matches 7 bases. Germline loops: CDR1 SGHNT, CDR2 YENEEA. The V and J ends lost 5 bases and 1 base, in that order; junction bases with no gene match: 13. The CDR3 loop spans 17 amino acids. In DNA, the CDR3 is TGTGCCAGCAGCCGCCGGTCCGGTGCGGGGGTCCAAGAGACCCAGTACTTC. Amino acid sequence: CASSRRSGAGVQETQYF.

The J gene is TRBJ2-7, the V gene TRBV9, with a weak D call TRBD1 (5 bases). The CDR3 is made up of 13 amino acids. Germline V gene lookup returns CDR1 SGDLS and CDR2 YYNGEE. The V gene lost 6 bases and the J gene lost 5 bases, with 15 bases spanning the gap. The CDR3 nucleotides are TGTGCCAGCAACACCGACCAGGGCGACGAGCAGTACTTC. It is translated as CASNTDQGDEQYF.

Only a few counts were recorded for this clone. The chain is built from TRBV5-1 and TRBJ1-2, with 9 bases aligning to TRBD1. CDR1 and CDR2 (germline): SGHRS, YFSETQ. This CDR3 region has 16 residues. The V segment lost 3 bases and the J segment 7 bases; nucleotides outside the gene matches: 13. The CDR3 DNA is TGCGCCAGCAGCTCCCCCACCGGGACAGGGACGCGTGGCTACACCTTC. The encoded protein is CASSSPTGTGTRGYTF.

This chain links TRBV6-7 with TRBJ2-1; TRBD2 matches at 9 bases. TRBV6-7 falls under the ORF class, with uncertain function. The CDR3 is 17 residues long. V lost 5 bases, J lost 1 base, and 9 bases stayed unmatched. DNA of the CDR3: TGTGCCAGCAGTCACCCCCTAGCGGGGTTATCCTACAATGAGCAGTTCTTC. Its translation: CASSHPLAGLSYNEQFF.

Concerning this clone itself: Distinct nucleotide sequences in the sample also encode this CDR3. This chain joins TRBV20-1 and TRBJ1-5; perhaps TRBD1 as D (6 bases). Germline CDR1 and CDR2: DFQATT and SNEGSKA (reference sequence). This CDR3 is built from 13 residues. Trimming took off 3 bases at V and 3 bases at J, with 9 bases between the two ends. For the CDR3, the DNA is TGCAGTGCTAGTGCAGGGGTCAATCAGCCCCAGCATTTT. Its translation: CSASAGVNQPQHF.

V is TRBV7-8 and J is TRBJ1-1; possibly TRBD1 for D (6 bases). The CDR3 spans 14 residues. In germline, CDR1 is SGHVS, CDR2 FQNEAQ. V lost 3 bases and J lost 1, with 9 bases in between. Here the CDR3 DNA reads TGTGCCAGCAGCTTCCGGGACAAGAACACTGAAGCTTTCTTT. Its protein product is CASSFRDKNTEAFF.

The chain carries TRBV27 and TRBJ2-2, with D uncertain. The length of the CDR3 is 13 residues. Trimming shortened V by 7 bases and J by 8 bases, and 14 bases separated the two germline ends. The V gene's germline CDR1 is MNHEY and CDR2 SMNVEV (reference sequence). CDR3 nucleotide sequence: TGTGCCAGCAATACCGGTCGAACGGGGGAGCTGTTTTTT. Its protein is CASNTGRTGELFF.

This clone was observed a few times. The rearrangement joins TRBV4-1 to TRBJ2-2; 8 nucleotides match TRBD1. Germline V gene data show CDR1 as MGHRA and CDR2 as YSYEKL. The CDR3 spans 14 residues. V lost 6 bases, J lost 7 bases, and 7 bases stayed unmatched. CDR3 amino acids: CASRSDRDGGELFF. DNA of the CDR3: TGCGCCAGCAGATCGGACAGGGATGGCGGGGAGCTGTTTTTT.

The chain combines TRBV27 with TRBJ1-6; weak D call: TRBD1 (6 bases). Germline lookup yields CDR1 MNHEY and CDR2 SMNVEV (reference sequence). This CDR3 comprises 15 residues. V lost 6 bases and J lost 6, with 15 bases in between. The CDR3 protein is CASSQTGFLNSPLHF. DNA for the CDR3: TGTGCCAGCAGCCAAACAGGGTTCCTTAATTCACCCCTCCACTTT.

The chain has TRBV2 and TRBJ2-7, with 8 nucleotides matching TRBD1. The trim removed 5 bases at V and 3 bases at J, leaving 6 bases unmatched. In germline, CDR1 is SNHLY, CDR2 FYNNEI. The length of the CDR3 is 14 residues. The CDR3 loop reads CASSLDRGRYEQYF. In nucleotides, the CDR3 is TGTGCCAGCAGTCTAGACAGGGGCCGCTACGAGCAGTACTTC.

V gene TRBV7-6 combines with J gene TRBJ2-3, with D perhaps TRBD2 (6 bases). Trimming shortened V by 4 bases and J by 5 bases, and 16 bases separated the two germline ends. This CDR3 has 15 residues. Germline values: CDR1 SGHVS, CDR2 FNYEAQ. In DNA form, the CDR3 reads TGTGCCAGCAGCTCCCTCCCGGGGGTGCAAGATACGCAGTATTTT. As protein: CASSSLPGVQDTQYF.

This clone was observed a handful of times. The V gene is TRBV10-3, the J gene TRBJ2-2, with 12 bases that match TRBD1. The germline V gene encodes CDR1 ENHRY and CDR2 SYGVKD. The CDR3 loop spans 15 amino acids. After removal of 11 bases from V and 6 bases from J, the junction contained 10 bases not matched to a gene. The CDR3 DNA reads TGTGCCGCCACTCCGGGACAGGGGGCCTCCGGGGAGCTGTTTTTT. It translates to CAATPGQGASGELFF.

The V and J genes are TRBV12-3 or TRBV12-4 and TRBJ1-5; 7 bases are shared with TRBD1. This CDR3 has 13 residues. V trimming: 3 bases; J trimming: 10 bases; junction bases outside the gene matches: 6. CDR3 sequence reads: CASSLGQPRPQHF. CDR3 in DNA: TGTGCCAGCAGTTTGGGACAGCCTAGACCCCAGCATTTT.

This rearrangement joins TRBV5-1 to TRBJ2-5; TRBD2 is a possible D gene (6 bases). Germline CDR1 is SGHRS and CDR2 is YFSETQ. The CDR3 sequence is 14 residues long. Between the trimmed V and J ends, which lost 4 bases and 4 bases, there was a span of 14 bases. The CDR3 DNA reads as TGCGCCAGCAGCACCACGGGGGTCGGAGAGACCCAGTACTTC. It translates to CASSTTGVGETQYF.

This rearrangement joins TRBV3-1 (or the pseudogene TRBV3-2) to TRBJ1-2; perhaps TRBD1 as D (6 bases). The germline V and J ends were trimmed by 1 base and 8 bases, with 17 bases remaining between them. This CDR3 is built from 15 residues. Per germline, CDR1 LGHDT and CDR2 YNNKEL (reference sequence). CDR3 loop: CASSQVGQGIDGYTF. In DNA form, the CDR3 reads TGTGCCAGCAGCCAAGTAGGGCAGGGGATCGACGGCTACACCTTC.

The chain recombines TRBV11-2 with TRBJ1-3; perhaps TRBD1 as D (6 bases). The germline V gene has CDR1 SGHAT and CDR2 FQNNGV. The CDR3 consists of 14 residues. V shed 2 bases and J shed 5 bases, with 10 bases lying between them. This CDR3 reads CASSLPGERNTIYF. CDR3 coding DNA: TGTGCCAGCAGCTTACCAGGGGAGAGAAACACCATATATTTT. Together with reference TRBV11-2 and TRBJ1-3, the CDR3 gives the full variable domain: EAGVAQSPRYKIIEKRQSVAFWCNPISGHATLYWYQQILGQGPKLLIQFQNNGVVDDSQLPKDRFSAERLKGVDSTLKIQPAKLEDSAVYLCASSLPGERNTIYFGEGSWLTVV.

The V call is TRBV11-2, the J call TRBJ1-2; no clear D. The V and J ends lost 5 bases and 4 bases respectively, with 14 bases between them. This CDR3 region has 14 residues. Germline V gene lookup returns CDR1 SGHAT and CDR2 FQNNGV. The DNA for the CDR3 is TGTGCCAGCAGCAGAGGCGGCACCAGCTATGGCTACACCTTC. Encoded protein: CASSRGGTSYGYTF.